This T cell receptor (beta chain) was documented in a study of response to subunit inactivated influenza vaccine. About this clonotype itself: Its antigen is not identified.

TCRdb re-derived calls from the RT-PCR reads in MiXCR, one entry per CDR3 protein. The table lists about 780,000 distinct CDR3 sequences, approximately 18% of them singletons. Study conclusions and caveats: The authors put forward the suggestion that each seasonal influenza vaccination may bring in only a limited number of new T cells.

Per germline, CDR1 SGHDN and CDR2 FVKESK. The CDR3 contains 17 residues. J gave up 1 base and V 3 bases, and 6 bases lay outside the gene matches. This TCR was recovered from a man in his fifties who received an inactivated influenza vaccine. The rearrangement links TRBV14 to TRBJ2-1; 10 bases are shared with TRBD2. The input for sequencing was PBMCs from blood, taken roughly 5 days after vaccination. In DNA form, the CDR3 reads TGTGCCAGCAGCCATGTACTAGCGGGACTGTCCTACAATGAGCAGTTCTTC. This sequence encodes CASSHVLAGLSYNEQFF.